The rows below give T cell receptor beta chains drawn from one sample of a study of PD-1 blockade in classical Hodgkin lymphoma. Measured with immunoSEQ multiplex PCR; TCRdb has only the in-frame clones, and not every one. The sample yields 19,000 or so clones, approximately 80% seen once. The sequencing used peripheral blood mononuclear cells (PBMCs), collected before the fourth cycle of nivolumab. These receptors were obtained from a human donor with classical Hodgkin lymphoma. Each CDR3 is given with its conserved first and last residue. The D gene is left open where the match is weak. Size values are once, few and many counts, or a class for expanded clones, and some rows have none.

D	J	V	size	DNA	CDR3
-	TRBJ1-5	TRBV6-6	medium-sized	TGTGCCAGCAGTTACTTGCTGAATCAGCCCCAGCATTTT	CASSYLLNQPQHF
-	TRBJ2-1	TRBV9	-	TGTGCCAGCAGCGTAAGACCGGTGGGGACTGAGCAGTTCTTC	CASSVRPVGTEQFF
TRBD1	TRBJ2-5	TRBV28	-	TGTGCCAGCAGTCCGACTCGACAGGGGGTCCAAGAGACCCAGTACTTC	CASSPTRQGVQETQYF
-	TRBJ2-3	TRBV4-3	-	TGCGCCAGCAGCCAAGACAGGGTCACAGATACGCAGTATTTT	CASSQDRVTDTQYF
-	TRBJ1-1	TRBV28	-	TGTGCCAGCAGTTTAGGGGGTCGAACAGGGGAAGCTTTCTTT	CASSLGGRTGEAFF
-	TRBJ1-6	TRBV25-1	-	TGTGCCAGCAGTGATGGCAGGGAAAATTCACCCCTCCACTTT	CASSDGRENSPLHF
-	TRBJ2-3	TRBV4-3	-	TGCGCCAGCAGCACGCGGGCTAGCACAGATACGCAGTATTTT	CASSTRASTDTQYF
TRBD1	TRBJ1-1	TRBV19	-	TGTGCCAGTAGCCATACCGGGACAGGGGGCAGTGAAGCTTTCTTT	CASSHTGTGGSEAFF
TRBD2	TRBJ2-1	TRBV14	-	TGTGCCAGCAGCCAATGGCTAGCGGGGATCAGATACAATGAGCAGTTCTTC	CASSQWLAGIRYNEQFF
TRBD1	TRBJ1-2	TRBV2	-	TGTGCCAGCCGTGGGACAGATTTTTATGGCTACACCTTC	CASRGTDFYGYTF
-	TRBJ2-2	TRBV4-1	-	TGCGCCAGCAGCCAAGATAAGGGACTCGGGAACGGGGAGCTGTTTTTT	CASSQDKGLGNGELFF
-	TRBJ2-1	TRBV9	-	TGTGCCAGCAGCGAGAGAACAGGTATGAGTCATAGGAATGAGCAGTTCTTC	CASSERTGMSHRNEQFF
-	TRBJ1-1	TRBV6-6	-	TGTGCCAGCAGTTACGAGGGCACTGAAGCTTTCTTT	CASSYEGTEAFF
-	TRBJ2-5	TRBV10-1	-	TGCGCCAGCAGTGCGGCGGATCGGGAGACCCAGTACTTC	CASSAADRETQYF
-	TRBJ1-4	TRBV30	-	TGTGCCTGGAGTGAGGGTCTCCCTACTAATGAAAAACTGTTTTTT	CAWSEGLPTNEKLFF
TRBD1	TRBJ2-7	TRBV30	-	TGTGCCTGGAGGAACCGGGACAGATTTTCCTACGAGCAGTACTTC	CAWRNRDRFSYEQYF
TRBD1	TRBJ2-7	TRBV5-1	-	TGCGCCAGCAGTTTGGACAGGTTTCGTTCCTACGAGCAGTACTTC	CASSLDRFRSYEQYF
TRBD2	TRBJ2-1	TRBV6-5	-	TGTGCCAGCAGTTGGGGACTAGCTGGTGAGCAGTTCTTC	CASSWGLAGEQFF
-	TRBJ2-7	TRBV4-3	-	TGCGCCAGCAGCCAAGACAGGGGAAGCAACTACGAGCAGTACTTC	CASSQDRGSNYEQYF
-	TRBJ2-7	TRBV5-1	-	TGCGCCAGCAGCTTGGATACGGGCGGCGAGCAGTACTTC	CASSLDTGGEQYF
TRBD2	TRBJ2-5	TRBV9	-	TGTGCCAGCAGCGTAGAGGCGGGGGGAGGGACCCAGTACTTC	CASSVEAGGGTQYF
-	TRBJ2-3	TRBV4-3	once	TGCGCCAGCAGCCAAGAGTGGCGGGCAAGCACAGATACGCAGTATTTT	CASSQEWRASTDTQYF
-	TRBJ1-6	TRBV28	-	TGTGCCAGCAGTTTTGTAGAGGCCGCGTATAATTCACCCCTCCACTTT	CASSFVEAAYNSPLHF
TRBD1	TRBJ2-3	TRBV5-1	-	TGCGCCAGCAGCCTCGGGACAGGGAGAACAGATACGCAGTATTTT	CASSLGTGRTDTQYF
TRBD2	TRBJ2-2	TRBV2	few	TGTGCCAGCAGTGGAAGCGGGGGGGTAGACACCGGGGAGCTGTTTTTT	CASSGSGGVDTGELFF
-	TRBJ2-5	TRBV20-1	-	TGCAGTGCGTCTAGGACCGAGACCCAGTACTTC	CSASRTETQYF
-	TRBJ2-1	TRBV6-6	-	TGTGCCAGCAGTTCCCCGCCGGGCAATGAGCAGTTCTTC	CASSSPPGNEQFF
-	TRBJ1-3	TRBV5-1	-	TGCGCCAGCAGCTCAAACTCTGGAAACACCATATATTTT	CASSSNSGNTIYF
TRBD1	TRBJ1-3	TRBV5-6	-	TGTGCCAGCAGCCATAGGACAGGGGCACACTCGAACACCATATATTTT	CASSHRTGAHSNTIYF
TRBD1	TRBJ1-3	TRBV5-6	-	TGTGCCAGCAGCACAGGGGTTGGAAACACCACATATTTT	CASSTGVGNTTYF
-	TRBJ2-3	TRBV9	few	TGTGCCAGCAGCGTAGAGGTTCCAGATACGCAGTATTTT	CASSVEVPDTQYF
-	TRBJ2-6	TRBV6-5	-	TGTGCCAGCAGAGGGAGCCATTCTGGGGCCAACGTCCTGACTTTC	CASRGSHSGANVLTF
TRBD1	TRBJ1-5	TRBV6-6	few	TGTGCCAGCGCACAGGGGAATCAGCCCCAGCATTTT	CASAQGNQPQHF
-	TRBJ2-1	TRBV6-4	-	TGTGCCAGCAGTGACTCAGACGGTTCCTACAATGAGCAGTTCTTC	CASSDSDGSYNEQFF
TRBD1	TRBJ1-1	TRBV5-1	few	TGCGCCAGCAGGGAAGGGGCAGGGGGACGGAACACTGAAGCTTTCTTT	CASREGAGGRNTEAFF
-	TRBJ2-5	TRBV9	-	TGTGCCAGCAGCGGGCTGAGGGGAAGCGGGCCAAGTCAAGAGACCCAGTACTTC	CASSGLRGSGPSQETQYF
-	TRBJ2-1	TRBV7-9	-	TGTGCCAGCAGCTTAGTTTCAGGGAGGCTCGATGAGCAGTTCTTC	CASSLVSGRLDEQFF
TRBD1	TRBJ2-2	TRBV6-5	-	TGTGCCAGCAGTTACCCACAGGGGGCTATGAGTGGGGAGCTGTTTTTT	CASSYPQGAMSGELFF
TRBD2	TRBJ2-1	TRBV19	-	TGTGCCAGTAGTATACTAGCGGGGGTTGGGCAGTTCTTC	CASSILAGVGQFF